This entry describes one T cell receptor beta chain. Blood samples were obtained at baseline, cycle 4 day 1, and cycle 7 day 1. Germline-derived CDR1 and CDR2 are SGHNT and YYREEE (reference sequence). CDR3 length: 15 residues. V lost 4 bases to trimming and J lost 7 bases; unmatched junction nucleotides: 4. The data derive from a study of OX40 agonist ivuxolimab in advanced cancers. Turning to the study itself: Of mixed ages from about 23 to 85 and averaging about 56 years, the group was approximately 84% male. Partial responses were recorded for three patients, including one with hepatocellular carcinoma and two with cutaneous melanoma.

Repertoires were generated with immunoSEQ multiplex PCR, while TCRdb's copy carries only in-frame clones and drops some. The sample carries approximately 84,000 clones, about 86% recorded once. The sample was CD4+ or CD8+ T cells sorted from blood, taken in a trial of the OX40 agonist ivuxolimab. The TCR originated in an adult with an advanced solid tumor such as melanoma, head and neck, liver or kidney cancer. The chain recombines TRBV5-4 with TRBJ2-1, with 14 nucleotides matching TRBD2. CDR3 in DNA: TGTGCCAGCAGCAAGACTAGCGGGGGGGCGAATGAGCAGTTCTTC. Its translation: CASSKTSGGANEQFF.